This T cell receptor (beta chain) was recorded in a study of blood T cell repertoires in COVID-19. Authors' processing steps: Amplification from reference gene primers served as the basis for estimated nucleated cell counts. Clones were read by immunoSEQ multiplex PCR, and TCRdb kept only the in-frame ones, dropping some. V, J and clone size reflect that table, while D and trimming were determined from the DNA. The sample records roughly 250,000 clones, roughly 90% being singletons. V was pared by 5 bases and J by 3 bases, with 4 bases of the junction left unmatched. The CDR3 is 14 residues long. From germline, CDR1 is MNHEY and CDR2 SVGEGT.

This clonotype was obtained from a young woman with acute or convalescent COVID-19. The V gene is TRBV6-2 or TRBV6-3, the J gene TRBJ2-7; 10 bases are shared with TRBD1. The sample was peripheral blood. The CDR3 protein is CASSTGTGVYEQYF. The CDR3 nucleotides read TGTGCCAGCAGTACCGGGACAGGGGTCTACGAGCAGTACTTC.